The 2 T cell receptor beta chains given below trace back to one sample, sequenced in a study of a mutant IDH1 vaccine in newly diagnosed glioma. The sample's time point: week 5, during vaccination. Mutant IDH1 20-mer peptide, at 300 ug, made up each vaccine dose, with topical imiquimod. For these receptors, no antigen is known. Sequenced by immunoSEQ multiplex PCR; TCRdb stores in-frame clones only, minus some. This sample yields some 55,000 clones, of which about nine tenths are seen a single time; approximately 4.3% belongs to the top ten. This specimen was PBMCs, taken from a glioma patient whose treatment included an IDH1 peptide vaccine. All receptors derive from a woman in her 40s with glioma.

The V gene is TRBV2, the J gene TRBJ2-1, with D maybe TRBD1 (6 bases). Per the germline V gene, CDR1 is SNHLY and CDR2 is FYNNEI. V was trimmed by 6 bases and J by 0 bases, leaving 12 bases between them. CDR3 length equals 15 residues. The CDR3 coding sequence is TGTGCCAGCAGGGGTGACAGGAGCTCCTACAATGAGCAGTTCTTC. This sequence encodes CASRGDRSSYNEQFF.

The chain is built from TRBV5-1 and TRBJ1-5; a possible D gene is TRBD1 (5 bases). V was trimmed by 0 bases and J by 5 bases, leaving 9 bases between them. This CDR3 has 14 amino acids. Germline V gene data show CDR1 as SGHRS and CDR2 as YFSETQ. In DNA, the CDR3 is TGCGCCAGCAGCTTGGCCACGGGGGATCAGCCCCAGCATTTT. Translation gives CASSLATGDQPQHF.